The rows below give T cell receptor beta chains drawn from one sample of a study of molecular identifiers for immune sequencing clone quantification. Via MiXCR, TCRdb re-called the PCR reads, giving one row per CDR3 protein. Altogether around 470,000 distinct CDR3 sequences are present, about a fifth being singletons, with the ten largest covering around 0.86%. The specimen sequenced was naive CD8+ T cells from blood, with Jurkat cell RNA spiked in. The receptors here all came from a human donor in good health. Some libraries in this study had Jurkat cell RNA spiked in. The CDR3 runs from the conserved cysteine through the conserved F or W. Each record gives: J gene, V gene, CDR3 length, clone size, D gene, CDR3 protein, CDR3 DNA. A D gene is named only where the DNA matches it firmly. Part of the rows lack a size; the others show once, few, many or a class for expanded clones.

TRBJ2-7 TRBV12-3/TRBV12-4 14 . . CASRARFPPYEQYF TGTGCCAGCAGAGCGAGGTTCCCCCCCTACGAGCAGTACTTC
TRBJ1-1 TRBV12-3/TRBV12-4 13 . . CASKGGAYTEAFF TGTGCCAGCAAGGGGGGCGCTTATACTGAAGCTTTCTTT
TRBJ2-7 TRBV7-9 15 . TRBD1 CASSSRDRDVYEQYF TGTGCCAGCAGCTCCCGGGACAGGGACGTCTACGAGCAGTACTTC
TRBJ2-3 TRBV27 17 many TRBD2 CASSERTSLPRIDTQYF TGTGCCAGCAGTGAACGGACTAGCCTACCTAGGATAGATACGCAGTATTTT
TRBJ2-1 TRBV6-5 14 . . CASSYPGETAEQFF TGTGCCAGCAGTTACCCAGGGGAGACGGCTGAGCAGTTCTTC
TRBJ1-2 TRBV14 14 few . CASSQQGYFYGYTF TGTGCCAGCAGCCAACAGGGCTACTTCTATGGCTACACCTTC
TRBJ2-6 TRBV20-1 20 few TRBD1 CSARAVTGEEASSGANVLTF TGCAGTGCTAGAGCCGTCACAGGGGAAGAAGCAAGCTCTGGGGCCAACGTCCTGACTTTC
TRBJ2-7 TRBV30 13 . TRBD2 CARSGRAGYEQYF TGTGCCCGTAGCGGGAGAGCCGGCTACGAGCAGTACTTC
TRBJ1-1 TRBV11-2 14 many . CASSLTVMNTEAFF TGTGCCAGCAGCTTAACAGTAATGAACACTGAAGCTTTCTTT
TRBJ2-2 TRBV29-1 11 many . CSAGDTGELFF TGCAGCGCCGGGGACACCGGGGAGCTGTTTTTT
TRBJ1-5 TRBV27 17 . . CASSLLSSLYSNQPQHF TGTGCCAGCAGTTTACTCTCCAGTTTATATAGCAATCAGCCCCAGCATTTT
TRBJ1-1 TRBV13 12 . . CASSLGQNEAFF TGTGCCAGCAGCTTAGGCCAGAATGAAGCTTTCTTT
TRBJ2-3 TRBV12-3/TRBV12-4 13 few TRBD2 CAGSGGFTDTQYF TGTGCCGGTAGCGGGGGGTTCACAGATACGCAGTATTTT
TRBJ2-7 TRBV20-1 15 many . CSATNGTAAVYEQYF TGCAGTGCTACGAACGGGACTGCGGCCGTGTACGAGCAGTACTTC
TRBJ2-7 TRBV6-5 15 many . CASRSSGVSMDEQYF TGTGCCAGCAGGTCCTCTGGGGTTAGTATGGACGAGCAGTACTTC
TRBJ2-3 TRBV10-1 14 . . CASSEDLRGDTQYF TGCGCCAGCAGTGAGGATCTTAGGGGAGATACGCAGTATTTT
TRBJ2-7 TRBV5-6 15 few TRBD2 CASSLVTSPGVEQYF TGTGCCAGCAGCTTGGTGACTAGCCCTGGTGTCGAGCAGTACTTC
TRBJ2-7 TRBV20-1 13 many . CSASPPASYEQYF TGCAGTGCTAGTCCACCGGCCTCTTACGAGCAGTACTTC
TRBJ2-3 TRBV6-2/TRBV6-3 11 many . CASTHTDTQYF TGTGCCAGCACCCACACAGATACGCAGTATTTT
TRBJ2-7 TRBV6-2/TRBV6-3 14 few . CASRLTDLSYEQYF TGTGCCAGCAGATTGACGGACCTTTCCTACGAGCAGTACTTC
TRBJ1-1 TRBV7-9 13 many . CASSPAPHTEAFF TGTGCCAGCAGCCCGGCCCCCCACACTGAAGCTTTCTTT
TRBJ1-2 TRBV29-1 15 few TRBD1 CSVEGQGAQAYGYTF TGCAGCGTTGAGGGACAGGGGGCGCAGGCCTATGGCTACACCTTC
TRBJ1-6 TRBV6-2/TRBV6-3 15 . . CASSLGPAPSSPLHF TGTGCCAGCAGTTTGGGACCCGCTCCGAGTTCACCCCTCCACTTT
TRBJ2-7 TRBV6-1 13 . . CASSGTLFYEQYF TGTGCCAGCTCCGGGACTCTCTTCTACGAGCAGTACTTC
TRBJ2-2 TRBV5-3 16 . . CASSLVAGPNAGELFF TGTGCCAGCAGCTTGGTTGCAGGACCGAACGCCGGGGAGCTGTTTTTT
TRBJ2-2 TRBV6-1 13 many . CASSEAAAGELFF TGTGCCAGCAGTGAAGCGGCAGCCGGGGAGCTGTTTTTT
TRBJ1-4 TRBV7-2 15 few TRBD1 CASSLRTGMTEKLFF TGTGCCAGCAGCCTAAGGACAGGGATGACAGAAAAACTGTTTTTT
TRBJ1-6 TRBV6-6 15 . . CASSYSGAYNSPLHF TGTGCCAGCAGTTATAGTGGCGCCTATAATTCACCCCTCCACTTT
TRBJ1-5 TRBV6-1 13 many . CASSERSLQPQHF TGTGCCAGCAGTGAAAGATCGTTACAGCCCCAGCATTTT
TRBJ2-7 TRBV27 15 . . CASSLEGQLHYEQYF TGTGCCAGCAGTTTGGAGGGACAGTTGCACTACGAGCAGTACTTC
TRBJ2-3 TRBV9 17 many TRBD2 CASSGTSVYSSTDTQYF TGTGCCAGCAGCGGGACTAGCGTCTACTCTAGCACAGATACGCAGTATTTT
TRBJ2-1 TRBV4-3 15 . TRBD1 CASSLRQGPYNEQFF TGCGCCAGCAGCCTTAGACAGGGACCATACAATGAGCAGTTCTTC
TRBJ2-7 TRBV10-2 11 . . CASSESSEQYF TGCGCCAGCAGTGAATCGAGCGAGCAGTACTTC
TRBJ2-5 TRBV4-2 16 few TRBD1 CASSRTRDRGAETQYF TGTGCCAGCAGCCGGACCCGGGACAGGGGCGCGGAGACCCAGTACTTC
TRBJ2-5 TRBV5-4 17 . TRBD2 CASSLSSGGTRGETKYF TGTGCCAGCAGCCTATCTAGCGGGGGGACTCGGGGAGAGACCAAGTACTTC
TRBJ2-2 TRBV6-1 15 many . CASSEEPLNTGELFF TGTGCCAGCAGTGAAGAACCGCTGAACACCGGGGAGCTGTTTTTT
TRBJ1-1 TRBV20-1 14 few . CSAEDRHTNTEAFF TGCAGTGCTGAGGACCGACATACGAACACTGAAGCTTTCTTT
TRBJ1-2 TRBV12-3/TRBV12-4 16 . TRBD1 CASSPPRRDSRYGYTF TGTGCCAGCAGTCCCCCCCGGCGGGACAGCAGATATGGCTACACCTTC
TRBJ2-5 TRBV29-1 10 many . CSVGEETQYF TGCAGCGTTGGGGAAGAGACCCAGTACTTC
TRBJ2-1 TRBV6-5 11 few . CASRAGYEQFF TGTGCCAGCAGGGCGGGGTATGAGCAGTTCTTC
TRBJ2-7 TRBV9 15 . . CASSAFGTPLYEQYF TGTGCCAGCAGCGCCTTCGGGACACCCCTTTACGAGCAGTACTTC
TRBJ1-1 TRBV7-8 14 many . CASSLGVLNTEAFF TGTGCCAGCAGCTTAGGTGTCTTGAACACTGAAGCTTTCTTT
TRBJ2-7 TRBV29-1 15 . . CSVEVPDSETYEQYF TGCAGCGTTGAAGTCCCTGACAGCGAGACCTACGAGCAGTACTTC
TRBJ2-5 TRBV20-1 11 few . CLSVVGETQYF TGCCTGAGTGTGGTTGGTGAGACCCAGTACTTC
TRBJ1-3 TRBV4-1 16 many . CASSQTDWSSGNTIYF TGCGCCAGCAGCCAAACGGATTGGAGCTCTGGAAACACCATATATTTT
TRBJ1-2 TRBV7-9 12 . TRBD1 CAGTGEAYGYTF TGTGCCGGTACAGGGGAGGCCTATGGCTACACCTTC
TRBJ1-1 TRBV27 15 few . CASSHGGFMNTEAFF TGTGCCAGCAGTCACGGTGGCTTCATGAACACTGAAGCTTTCTTT
TRBJ2-7 TRBV13 15 many . CASSPSSSANYEQYF TGTGCCAGCAGCCCCTCGAGTAGCGCAAACTACGAGCAGTACTTC
TRBJ1-1 TRBV6-5 15 few . CASSYSQGPNTEAFF TGTGCCAGCAGTTACTCACAGGGACCGAACACTGAAGCTTTCTTT
TRBJ2-5 TRBV7-9 15 . TRBD2 CASSLDSGRMGTQYF TGTGCCAGCAGCTTGGATAGCGGGAGAATGGGGACCCAGTACTTC
TRBJ2-7 TRBV28 13 . . CASRLEIGVEQYF TGTGCCAGCAGACTCGAGATAGGCGTCGAGCAGTACTTC
TRBJ1-1 TRBV7-9 11 many . CASSWKSEAFF TGTGCCAGCAGCTGGAAGTCTGAAGCTTTCTTT
TRBJ2-1 TRBV20-1 12 few TRBD2 CSAGTSGYEQFF TGCAGTGCTGGGACTAGCGGGTATGAGCAGTTCTTC
TRBJ2-1 TRBV20-1 17 few TRBD2 CSARGGTSAPEGNEQFF TGCAGTGCTAGAGGAGGGACTAGCGCTCCGGAAGGGAATGAGCAGTTCTTC
TRBJ1-2 TRBV2 18 . . CASSEWKVALSASYGYTF TGTGCCAGCAGTGAATGGAAGGTAGCTCTATCTGCGTCCTATGGCTACACCTTC
TRBJ2-7 TRBV30 13 many . CAWALGSTYEQYF TGTGCCTGGGCCCTGGGAAGTACCTACGAGCAGTACTTC
TRBJ2-3 TRBV7-8 17 few TRBD2 CASSLIFFGGAGDTQYF TGTGCCAGCAGCCTAATATTTTTCGGGGGGGCCGGGGATACGCAGTATTTT
TRBJ2-3 TRBV14 13 many . CASSQTSTDTQYF TGTGCCAGCAGCCAGACTAGCACAGATACGCAGTATTTT
TRBJ1-6 TRBV4-1 16 . TRBD1 CASSLGPGTVNSPLHF TGCGCCAGCAGCCTCGGGCCTGGGACAGTAAATTCACCCCTCCACTTT
TRBJ2-2 TRBV28 14 . . CASSNPKNTGELLF TGTGCCAGCAGTAATCCAAAGAACACCGGGGAGCTGCTTTTT